This T cell receptor beta chain was found in a study of blood T cells in healthy people across ages. Germline CDR1 and CDR2: DFQATT and SNEGSKA (reference sequence). The CDR3 is 13 residues long. V dropped 7 bases and J dropped 2 bases, with 15 bases sitting between them. This clonotype was counted many times. Primers used in a second PCR of roughly 6 to 11 cycles were a sample-barcoded 5' primer and a J-beta primer mix. TCRdb redid the calling of the 5' RACE reads with MiXCR, one entry per CDR3 protein. The sample holds more than 750,000 distinct CDR3 sequences, 25% to 30% seen once. Separately, the same data were catalogued under a study of T cells of mothers and their children.

The sequence derives from a woman aged 40 to 50 in good health. The chain employs TRBV20-1 and TRBJ2-7; tentatively, D is TRBD2 (5 bases). The sequenced sample was blood. CDR3 in DNA: TGCAGTGGTCGAGGGAATAGAGCCTACGAGCAGTACTTC. Its protein is CSGRGNRAYEQYF.